The 24 T cell receptor beta chains given below trace back to one sample, sequenced in a study of shared clonotypes between healthy human individuals. Positively selected for CCR7, the CD45RO-negative cells used as naive CD8 cells excluded terminally differentiated effector memory CD45RA+ cells. The assay was immunoSEQ multiplex PCR, and TCRdb's table has in-frame clones only and misses some. The sample yields 2 million to 2.5 million clones, 90% to 95% seen once. Sequencing was performed on naive CD8+ T cells from PBMCs. These receptors all stem from a man aged 18-30 years in good health. Some clones in this sample may be carry-over from other donors' samples.

The rearrangement links TRBV5-4 to TRBJ2-7, with D unresolved. The germline V and J ends were trimmed by 4 bases and 2 bases, with 13 bases remaining between them. CDR3 length: 14 amino acids. Per germline, CDR1 SGHNT and CDR2 YYREEE (reference sequence). DNA for the CDR3: TGTGCCAGCAGCCACGGACGTAAACCCTACGAGCAGTACTTC. Protein sequence: CASSHGRKPYEQYF. Combining the CDR3 with reference TRBV5-4 and TRBJ2-7 gives the whole variable domain ETGVTQSPTHLIKTRGQQVTLRCSSQSGHNTVSWYQQALGQGPQFIFQYYREEENGRGNFPPRFSGLQFPNYSSELNVNALELDDSALYLCASSHGRKPYEQYFGPGTRLTVT.

The rearrangement uses TRBV9 and TRBJ2-3, with D maybe TRBD2 (7 bases). The CDR3 is 16 residues long. Germline CDR1 is SGDLS and CDR2 is YYNGEE. Trimming left V 0 bases short and J 4 bases short, with 15 bases between. The DNA for the CDR3 is TGTGCCAGCAGCGTAGGGACGCGGGGGCCAGCAGATACGCAGTATTTT. Amino acid sequence: CASSVGTRGPADTQYF.

The chain carries TRBV4-1 and TRBJ2-7; D possibly corresponds to TRBD1 (6 bases). This CDR3 comprises 18 residues. Germline V lookup: CDR1 MGHRA, CDR2 YSYEKL. V dropped 4 bases and J dropped 4 bases, with 26 bases sitting between them. The CDR3 loop is CASSRLGTSISTPYEQYF. The CDR3 DNA reads TGCGCCAGCAGCCGCTTAGGGACAAGCATTTCGACCCCTTACGAGCAGTACTTC.

The rearrangement uses TRBV11-2 and TRBJ2-3; weak D call: TRBD2 (5 bases). V shed 3 bases and J shed 4 bases, with 20 bases lying between them. The CDR3 extends over 17 amino acids. CDR1 is SGHAT, CDR2 FQNNGV, per germline. The CDR3 nucleotides are TGTGCCAGCAGCTTCTTTCCGGGGAGAACAACGCCAGATACGCAGTATTTT. This sequence encodes CASSFFPGRTTPDTQYF.

V gene TRBV30 combines with J gene TRBJ2-7; 9 bases fit TRBD1. Germline V gives CDR1 GTSNPN, CDR2 SVGIG (reference sequence). The CDR3 is made up of 12 amino acids. The junction had 5 bases not matched to a gene; V was cut back by 5 bases and J by 6 bases. The CDR3 loop reads CAWGDRAAEQYF. The CDR3 bases are TGTGCCTGGGGGGACAGGGCAGCCGAGCAGTACTTC.

The chain carries TRBV27 and TRBJ2-7, with 8 positions matching TRBD2. The V and J ends lost 6 bases and 1 base, in that order; junction bases with no gene match: 8. Germline values: CDR1 MNHEY, CDR2 SMNVEV (reference sequence). The CDR3 is 15 amino acids. The CDR3 loop reads CASSIILAASYEQYF. The CDR3 bases are TGTGCCAGCAGCATCATACTAGCGGCTTCCTACGAGCAGTACTTC.

This chain uses TRBV29-1 with TRBJ1-2, with 11 bases fitting TRBD1. This CDR3 has 13 residues. The V gene's germline CDR1 is SQVTM and CDR2 ANQGSEA. The J segment lost 8 bases and the V segment lost 3 bases, leaving 5 bases of the junction unmatched. Here the CDR3 DNA reads TGCAGCGTTGATCCGGGACAGGGGGGAGGCTACACCTTC. Translated: CSVDPGQGGGYTF.

On this clone itself: Different DNA sequences within this sample yield the same CDR3. V gene TRBV28 combines with J gene TRBJ2-7, with D perhaps TRBD1 (6 bases). This CDR3 comprises 13 residues. V was trimmed by 2 bases and J by 1 base, leaving 6 bases between them. The V gene's germline CDR1 is MDHEN and CDR2 SYDVKM. In DNA, the CDR3 is TGTGCCAGCAGTTTAAGGGGGTCCTACGAGCAGTACTTC. Amino acid sequence: CASSLRGSYEQYF.

This rearrangement joins TRBV2 to TRBJ1-5, with D possibly matching TRBD1 (6 bases). V shed 1 base and J shed 8 bases, with 15 bases lying between them. The V gene's germline CDR1 is SNHLY and CDR2 FYNNEI. The CDR3 spans 15 residues. CDR3 coding DNA: TGTGCCAGCAGTGAAGGGGGGGCCTATGGGGAGCCCCAGCATTTT. Its translation: CASSEGGAYGEPQHF.

The chain employs TRBV28 and TRBJ1-3; 8 positions agree with TRBD1. The CDR3 has 17 residues. Germline assignment: CDR1 MDHEN and CDR2 SYDVKM. The J segment lost 4 bases and the V segment lost 3 bases, leaving 11 bases of the junction unmatched. CDR3: CASSFEDREGSGNTIYF. DNA of the CDR3: TGTGCCAGCAGTTTTGAGGACAGGGAAGGATCGGGAAACACCATATATTTT.

The chain links TRBV27 to TRBJ1-2, with D perhaps matching TRBD1 (5 bases). Germline V gene sequence: CDR1 MNHEY, CDR2 SMNVEV (reference sequence). This CDR3 is built from 14 residues. The V and J ends lost 2 bases and 4 bases respectively, with 11 bases between them. The CDR3 DNA reads TGTGCCAGCAGTTTAAATGGCCAGGGCTATGGCTACACCTTC. It codes for CASSLNGQGYGYTF.

The V gene is TRBV29-1, the J gene TRBJ2-1; TRBD1 matches at 8 bases. The germline V gene has CDR1 SQVTM and CDR2 ANQGSEA. The V segment lost 4 bases and the J segment 3 bases; nucleotides outside the gene matches: 11. There are 16 residues in the CDR3. CDR3 region: CSVVPRGPPGYNEQFF. CDR3 in DNA: TGCAGCGTTGTTCCCAGGGGGCCCCCCGGCTACAATGAGCAGTTCTTC.

This chain connects TRBV6-5 to TRBJ1-5; D uncertain. The germline gives CDR1 MNHEY, CDR2 SVGAGI. V gave up 2 bases and J gave up 2 bases, with 7 bases separating them. This CDR3 is 14 amino acids long. In DNA form, the CDR3 reads TGTGCCAGCAGTTACCACGTAGGCAATCAGCCCCAGCATTTT. As protein: CASSYHVGNQPQHF.

The chain carries TRBV15 and TRBJ1-3; a possible D gene is TRBD1 (6 bases). Trimming cost V 7 bases and J 1 base, with 8 bases left between them. Germline lookup yields CDR1 LNHNV and CDR2 YYDKDF (reference sequence). CDR3 size: 13 residues. This CDR3 reads CATTGESGNTIYF. DNA of the CDR3: TGTGCCACCACAGGGGAGTCTGGAAACACCATATATTTT.

The V call is TRBV7-3, the J call TRBJ1-2; D gene ambiguous. V was pared by 2 bases and J by 0 bases, with 4 bases between. This CDR3 contains 13 residues. Germline V gene sequence: CDR1 SGHTA, CDR2 FQGTGA. CDR3 DNA: TGTGCCAGCAGCTTAGGGCCTAACTATGGCTACACCTTC. Its protein product is CASSLGPNYGYTF.

The chain combines TRBV28 with TRBJ2-7; 7 nucleotides agree with TRBD1. CDR3 length: 17 residues. Germline CDR1 is MDHEN and CDR2 is SYDVKM. The V segment lost 7 bases and the J segment 3 bases; nucleotides outside the gene matches: 18. The CDR3 nucleotides read TGTGCCAGCACCCCCTTGGGGACAGCCCTGAAGTTCTACGAGCAGTACTTC. It encodes CASTPLGTALKFYEQYF.

The gene calls are TRBV9 and TRBJ2-7; TRBD2 matches 8 bases. V lost 4 bases and J lost 6; bases outside the gene matches: 6. CDR3 length: 13 amino acids. Germline assignment: CDR1 SGDLS and CDR2 YYNGEE. In DNA, the CDR3 is TGTGCCAGCAGCCCTCGGACTAGCCTCGAGCAGTACTTC. Amino acids: CASSPRTSLEQYF.

As for this clone: The sample has other DNA sequences that encode this CDR3 too. V usage is TRBV28 and J usage is TRBJ2-2; either TRBD1 or TRBD2 may supply D (6 bases each). The V end lost 3 bases, the J end lost 5 bases, and 10 bases lay between the germline ends. CDR3 length equals 14 residues. Per the germline V gene, CDR1 is MDHEN and CDR2 is SYDVKM. The CDR3 region has the DNA TGTGCCAGCAGTTTGTTAGGGGGGACCGGGGAGCTGTTTTTT. Translation gives CASSLLGGTGELFF.

The chain couples TRBV6-1 to TRBJ1-5; D is unclear. Germline CDR1 MNHNS, CDR2 SASEGT. With 2 bases removed from V and 0 bases from J, the gap between germline ends came to 11 bases. CDR3 length: 16 amino acids. CDR3 sequence: CASSEMASYSNQPQHF. CDR3 in DNA: TGTGCCAGCAGTGAAATGGCCAGCTATAGCAATCAGCCCCAGCATTTT.

V usage is TRBV2 and J usage is TRBJ2-5, with 7 bases aligning to TRBD1. CDR3 length: 16 amino acids. V lost 2 bases, J lost 2 bases, and 8 bases stayed unmatched. CDR1 and CDR2 from the germline V gene are SNHLY and FYNNEI. The DNA of the CDR3 is TGTGCCAGCAGTGAATGGACCGGGACAGAGCAAGAGACCCAGTACTTC. This encodes CASSEWTGTEQETQYF.

This clone came up once. The chain recombines TRBV9 with TRBJ2-2, with unresolved D. Germline V gives CDR1 SGDLS, CDR2 YYNGEE. Trimming left V 2 bases short and J 3 bases short, with 8 bases between. The CDR3 length is 14 residues. The CDR3: CASSVRSDTGELFF. DNA of the CDR3: TGTGCCAGCAGCGTGCGTTCGGACACCGGGGAGCTGTTTTTT.

The CDR3: CASSPPRQGFGETQYF. DNA for the CDR3: TGTGCCAGCTCACCACCTCGACAGGGATTTGGGGAGACCCAGTACTTC. The genes are TRBV18 and TRBJ2-5, with 7 bases matching TRBD1. Germline values: CDR1 KGHSH, CDR2 LQKENI. There are 16 residues in the CDR3. V shed 0 bases, J shed 5 bases, and the junction held 9 bases outside the gene matches. The full variable domain, with the rest looked up from reference TRBV18 and TRBJ2-5, is NAGVMQNPRHLVRRRGQEARLRCSPMKGHSHVYWYRQLPEEGLKFMVYLQKENIIDESGMPKERFSAEFPKEGPSILRIQQVVRGDSAAYFCASSPPRQGFGETQYFGPGTRLLVL.

The rearrangement links TRBV12-5 to TRBJ2-3; 8 bases fit TRBD2. The ends lost 4 bases at V and 1 base at J; junction bases unmatched: 10. The V gene's germline CDR1 is LGHNT and CDR2 FRNRAP. This CDR3 is built from 17 residues. The CDR3 bases are TGTGCTAGTGGTTACATAACGGGACTAGGGGGCACAGATACGCAGTATTTT. This gives the protein CASGYITGLGGTDTQYF.

This clone was seen only once. V usage is TRBV6-5 and J usage is TRBJ1-1; D is undetermined. This CDR3 has 15 residues. V was pared by 2 bases and J by 2 bases, with 12 bases between. CDR1 is MNHEY, CDR2 SVGAGI, per germline. Written as DNA, the CDR3 is TGTGCCAGCAGTTACCACCCACGGGGAAACACTGAAGCTTTCTTT. Protein sequence: CASSYHPRGNTEAFF.